The entry below describes one T cell receptor (beta chain). Its target is unknown. The data originate from a study of CD4+ T cells in melanoma. Measured with immunoSEQ multiplex PCR; TCRdb has only the in-frame clones, and not every one. Of about 140,000 clones listed, 80% to 95% were seen once; the top ten hold over 1.5%. Germline V CDR1 and CDR2: WNHNN, SYGVQD (reference sequence). J was trimmed by 3 bases and V by 11 bases; bases with no gene match: 3. This CDR3 contains 11 residues. The study's findings and limits: A reported correlation linked neoantigen-specific CD4+ T cells to CD8+, macrophage and B cell function.

This TCR came from a human donor with melanoma. The chain couples TRBV10-1 to TRBJ2-5; TRBD1 aligns across 7 bases. In DNA, the CDR3 is TGCGCCGTCGACAGGGAAGAGACCCAGTACTTC. This encodes CAVDREETQYF.